This T cell receptor beta chain stems from a study of cytomegalovirus exposure and HLA in healthy donors. General study results and limits: The study recorded 160 or so TCR beta chains that were cytomegalovirus-associated. TCR beta V- and J-gene trimming, according to a later analysis, was linked to a missense DCLRE1C variant. When analyzed later, the rates of TCR association showed variation by HLA locus, with DRB1 the most and HLA-C the fewest.

PCR employed 60 Vbeta and 13 Jbeta primers. Sequenced by immunoSEQ multiplex PCR; TCRdb stores in-frame clones only, minus some. The sample holds 100,000 to 150,000 clones, about 10% seen once. This CDR3 region has 14 residues. Trimming shortened V by 4 bases and J by 4 bases, and 16 bases separated the two germline ends. The V gene's germline CDR1 is SQVTM and CDR2 ANQGSEA. This clone was counted only a few times. Antigen unknown. This TCR derives from a woman aged 18-29 years in good health and CMV-seropositive. Specimen: PBMCs. The V gene is TRBV29-1, the J gene TRBJ2-5, with a tentative D call TRBD1 (5 bases). CDR3 protein: CSVVVVGVLETQYF. Here the CDR3 DNA reads TGCAGCGTTGTAGTAGTAGGGGTATTAGAGACCCAGTACTTC.